A single sample gave rise to the 10 T cell receptor beta chains below, sequenced in a study of T-cell reconstitution after alpha-beta-depleted transplantation in children. For TCRbeta, the library was prepared with unique molecular identifiers. TCRdb reprocessed the PCR reads with MiXCR, giving one entry per CDR3 protein. Of over 150,000 distinct CDR3 sequences in the sample, about 7% were seen once. The sequencing used PBMCs, collected before TCRalphabeta/CD19-depleted stem cell transplant. These receptors came from a boy under 10 years old with acute lymphoblastic leukemia, due to receive a stem cell transplant.

The chain recombines TRBV27 with TRBJ2-3; D uncertain. The CDR3 has 14 residues. Per germline, CDR1 MNHEY and CDR2 SMNVEV (reference sequence). The germline V and J ends were trimmed by 6 bases and 4 bases, with 14 bases remaining between them. The CDR3 nucleotides are TGTGCCAGCAGCCCCCGGCCTGGCCCAGATACGCAGTATTTT. Translating it yields CASSPRPGPDTQYF.

The chain employs TRBV5-6 and TRBJ2-2, with 10 nucleotides matching TRBD1. Germline V gene lookup returns CDR1 SGHDT and CDR2 YYEEEE. The CDR3 has 20 residues. Trimming at V came to 0 bases and at J to 6 bases, leaving 17 bases not matched to a gene. The CDR3 region has the DNA TGTGCCAGCAGCTTGGTCGGTTGGTCCACGGACAGGGGGATGGCCGGGGAGCTGTTTTTT. Translation gives CASSLVGWSTDRGMAGELFF. Looking up the rest from reference TRBV5-6 and TRBJ2-2 gives the full variable domain: DAGVTQSPTHLIKTRGQQVTLRCSPKSGHDTVSWYQQALGQGPQFIFQYYEEEERQRGNFPDRFSGHQFPNYSSELNVNALLLGDSALYLCASSLVGWSTDRGMAGELFFGEGSRLTVL.

This clonotype occurred many times. The chain is built from TRBV20-1 and TRBJ2-7; 11 nucleotides line up with TRBD2. This CDR3 is built from 16 residues. Germline loops: CDR1 DFQATT, CDR2 SNEGSKA (reference sequence). Losses at the gene ends were 5 bases for V and 2 bases for J; bases not matched to a gene: 11. This CDR3 reads CSAPRLLAGAPYEQYF. In DNA form, the CDR3 reads TGCAGTGCTCCACGTCTACTAGCGGGAGCCCCCTACGAGCAGTACTTC.

The DNA for the CDR3 is TGTGCCAGCAGCTCCAATCCTTCCTACGAGCAGTACTTC. This encodes CASSSNPSYEQYF. The genes are TRBV7-8 and TRBJ2-7; D gene unclear. The V gene's germline CDR1 is SGHVS and CDR2 FQNEAQ. V lost 4 bases and J lost 1, with 8 bases in between. This CDR3 has 13 residues. Using reference TRBV7-8 and TRBJ2-7 for the parts outside the CDR3, the full variable domain is GAGVSQSPRYKVAKRGQDVALRCDPISGHVSLFWYQQALGQGPEFLTYFQNEAQLDKSGLPSDRFFAERPEGSVSTLKIQRTQQEDSAVYLCASSSNPSYEQYFGPGTRLTVT.

This clonotype was picked up a small number of times. CDR3 in amino acids: CASSLRKQGEYGYTF. CDR3 sequence (DNA): TGCGCCAGCAGCTTAAGAAAACAGGGGGAGTATGGCTACACCTTC. This chain links TRBV5-1 with TRBJ1-2, with 8 bases that match TRBD1. The CDR3 loop spans 15 amino acids. Germline V gives CDR1 SGHRS, CDR2 YFSETQ. V trimming: 2 bases; J trimming: 5 bases; junction bases outside the gene matches: 8.

This clonotype has a count of ten or more. The chain carries TRBV5-5 and TRBJ2-5; D is undetermined. Trimming took 2 bases from V and 1 from J, leaving 9 bases between them. The CDR3 contains 14 residues. Germline loops: CDR1 SGHKS, CDR2 YYEKEE (reference sequence). This CDR3 is CASSFIGSQETQYF. The CDR3 bases are TGTGCCAGCAGCTTCATAGGAAGCCAAGAGACCCAGTACTTC.

The rearrangement uses TRBV19 and TRBJ2-6; no firm D call. Per germline, CDR1 LNHDA and CDR2 SQIVND (reference sequence). V lost 5 bases and J 0 bases, leaving 8 bases between the germline ends. The CDR3 is 15 residues long. The CDR3 DNA reads as TGTGCCAGTAGTGGGGTTTTCTCTGGGGCCAACGTCCTGACTTTC. It is translated as CASSGVFSGANVLTF.

This clonotype was detected ten times or more. This chain connects TRBV6-5 to TRBJ1-5; 7 nucleotides align to TRBD1. The CDR3 loop spans 14 amino acids. Germline trimming cut 2 bases from V and 7 bases from J; bases unmatched to any gene: 5. Per germline, CDR1 MNHEY and CDR2 SVGAGI. This CDR3 reads CASSYGGGGQPQHF. The CDR3, as DNA: TGTGCCAGCAGTTACGGAGGGGGCGGACAGCCCCAGCATTTT.

This clonotype was seen a few times. The chain employs TRBV18 and TRBJ2-7; unclear D gene. CDR1 and CDR2 (germline): KGHSH, LQKENI. Trimming left V 3 bases short and J 2 bases short, with 11 bases between. The CDR3 is 14 residues long. CDR3 sequence (DNA): TGTGCCAGCTCACCTTCTCGTGGAGCCTACGAGCAGTACTTC. Amino acids: CASSPSRGAYEQYF.

This clonotype has at least ten counts. The genes are TRBV7-2 and TRBJ1-3, with D possibly matching TRBD1 (5 bases). The V gene's germline CDR1 is SGHTA and CDR2 FQGNSA. Trimming left V 0 bases short and J 0 bases short, with 15 bases between. The CDR3 contains 18 residues. CDR3 amino acids: CASSLAPGLKDSGNTIYF. In DNA, the CDR3 is TGTGCCAGCAGCTTAGCCCCGGGACTCAAGGACTCTGGAAACACCATATATTTT.